Listed below are T cell receptor beta chains from one sample, sequenced in a study of Ad26.COV2.S vaccination and SARS-CoV-2 variants. Only in-frame clones appear in the TCRdb table, and some are missing; sequencing was by immunoSEQ multiplex PCR. This sample has about 350,000 clones, with roughly nine tenths found just once. This specimen was peripheral blood, taken after recovery from COVID-19. All receptors derive from a human donor who had recovered from COVID-19. The CDR3 runs from the conserved cysteine through the conserved F or W. D genes are given only for firm matches. Expanded clones get a size class; other rows say once, few or many, or leave the size out.

CDR3,DNA,size,D,J,V
CASSLVWGENTEAFF,TGCGCCAGCAGCTTGGTGTGGGGGGAGAACACTGAAGCTTTCTTT,NA,NA,TRBJ1-1,TRBV5-1
CASSLVRSGRNTEAFF,TGTGCCAGCAGCTTAGTTCGGTCCGGGCGGAACACTGAAGCTTTCTTT,NA,NA,TRBJ1-1,TRBV7-2
CATGGETNEKLFF,TGTGCTACAGGGGGCGAAACTAATGAAAAACTGTTTTTT,NA,TRBD1,TRBJ1-4,TRBV7-9
CASSPGGTSPETQYF,TGTGCCAGCTCACCAGGGGGGACATCCCCGGAGACCCAGTACTTC,once,NA,TRBJ2-5,TRBV18
CASSQAGTGDRNQPQHF,TGTGCCAGCAGCCAAGCCGGGACAGGGGATCGGAATCAGCCCCAGCATTTT,NA,TRBD1,TRBJ1-5,TRBV4-2
CATPRVAMIDTEAFF,TGTGCCACTCCCAGGGTAGCCATGATCGACACTGAAGCTTTCTTT,NA,NA,TRBJ1-1,TRBV27
CASSLVRVSTGELFF,TGTGCCAGCAGCTTAGTGCGGGTTAGCACCGGGGAGCTGTTTTTT,NA,NA,TRBJ2-2,TRBV7-8
CASSGRDEAFF,TGCGCCAGCAGCGGACGCGACGAAGCTTTCTTT,NA,NA,TRBJ1-1,TRBV5-1
CASSEKGALSGMSSPLHF,TGTGCCAGCAGTGAAAAGGGGGCGCTTAGTGGCATGAGTTCACCCCTCCACTTT,NA,TRBD1,TRBJ1-6,TRBV6-1
CASRLQDYEQYF,TGTGCCAGCAGATTACAGGACTACGAGCAGTACTTC,NA,NA,TRBJ2-7,TRBV7-9
CASSQDLAGREQYF,TGTGCCAGCAGCCAAGATCTAGCAGGCCGCGAGCAGTACTTC,NA,NA,TRBJ2-7,TRBV14
CASTSRQVNTEAFF,TGTGCCAGCACCTCCCGACAGGTAAACACTGAAGCTTTCTTT,NA,NA,TRBJ1-1,TRBV13
CASSSPITGIYEQYF,TGTGCCAGCAGCTCCCCTATTACAGGGATCTACGAGCAGTACTTC,NA,NA,TRBJ2-7,TRBV7-6
CAASQEVSYQPQHF,TGTGCCGCATCACAGGAGGTGTCCTATCAGCCCCAGCATTTT,NA,NA,TRBJ1-5,TRBV10-3
CASSFFGRDEAFF,TGTGCCAGCAGCTTCTTCGGTAGAGATGAAGCTTTCTTT,NA,NA,TRBJ1-1,TRBV7-9
CASSEVNRNTEAFF,TGTGCCAGCAGTGAAGTAAACAGGAACACTGAAGCTTTCTTT,NA,NA,TRBJ1-1,TRBV6-1
CASSEDNSPLHF,TGTGCCAGCAGTGAGGATAATTCACCCCTCCACTTT,NA,NA,TRBJ1-6,TRBV2
CASSFGGYNEQFF,TGCGCCAGCAGCTTTGGGGGTTACAATGAGCAGTTCTTC,once,NA,TRBJ2-1,TRBV5-1
CASSFQGRGANVLTF,TGTGCCAGCAGCTTCCAGGGGCGAGGGGCCAACGTCCTGACTTTC,NA,NA,TRBJ2-6,TRBV5-6
CASSLSAGGQGELFF,TGTGCCAGCAGCTTGTCTGCGGGGGGGCAAGGGGAGCTGTTTTTT,NA,TRBD2,TRBJ2-2,TRBV13
CASSQDSRHQPQHF,TGCGCCAGCAGCCAAGATTCCCGGCATCAGCCCCAGCATTTT,NA,NA,TRBJ1-5,TRBV4-1
CASSRTPAADANYGYTF,TGTGCCAGTAGTCGAACCCCCGCGGCAGACGCTAACTATGGCTACACCTTC,NA,NA,TRBJ1-2,TRBV19
CASMKGNVQFF,TGCGCCAGCATGAAGGGGAATGTGCAGTTCTTC,NA,NA,TRBJ2-1,TRBV10-1
CASRRKDSNYGYTF,TGTGCCAGCAGGAGGAAGGACAGCAACTATGGCTACACCTTC,NA,NA,TRBJ1-2,TRBV6-5
CASSSTGRVGAEQFF,TGTGCCAGCAGCTCAACAGGGCGGGTGGGGGCGGAGCAGTTCTTC,NA,NA,TRBJ2-1,TRBV7-3
CASSPHIVEGYNEQFF,TGTGCCAGCAGCCCCCACATTGTCGAGGGCTACAATGAGCAGTTCTTC,NA,NA,TRBJ2-1,TRBV5-4
CASSTGRVNYGYTF,TGTGCCAGCAGCACAGGACGGGTTAACTATGGCTACACCTTC,NA,NA,TRBJ1-2,TRBV5-4
CSVSGGVPGGNIQYF,TGCAGCGTTAGCGGGGGGGTCCCAGGGGGAAACATTCAGTACTTC,once,TRBD2,TRBJ2-4,TRBV29-1
CASTGATRRGQPQHF,TGTGCCAGCACCGGAGCCACACGGCGGGGTCAGCCCCAGCATTTT,NA,NA,TRBJ1-5,TRBV2
CASSYSLGPSTDTQYF,TGTGCCAGCAGTTACTCACTGGGGCCTAGCACAGATACGCAGTATTTT,NA,NA,TRBJ2-3,TRBV6-5
CASSQDRGEWIDTQYF,TGTGCCAGCAGCCAAGATAGGGGGGAGTGGATAGATACGCAGTATTTT,NA,NA,TRBJ2-3,TRBV3-1/TRBV3-2
CASSSNALRQDYGYTF,TGTGCCAGCAGTTCTAACGCCCTACGGCAAGACTATGGCTACACCTTC,NA,NA,TRBJ1-2,TRBV6-2/TRBV6-3
CASSVRDGDGYTF,TGTGCCAGCAGTGTACGGGATGGCGATGGCTACACCTTC,few,NA,TRBJ1-2,TRBV6-4
CASSSGTDHNPTEAFF,TGTGCCAGCAGCTCCGGGACAGACCATAACCCCACTGAAGCTTTCTTT,NA,TRBD1,TRBJ1-1,TRBV7-6
CASSEGPRMTYEQYF,TGTGCCAGCAGCGAGGGGCCTCGAATGACCTACGAGCAGTACTTC,NA,NA,TRBJ2-7,TRBV6-1
CASAPSRDSHYGYTF,TGTGCCAGCGCCCCGTCCCGCGACAGCCACTATGGCTACACCTTC,NA,NA,TRBJ1-2,TRBV6-4
CASGGDEQFF,TGTGCCAGCGGCGGGGATGAGCAGTTCTTC,NA,NA,TRBJ2-1,TRBV7-9
CASRIQGSSEKLFF,TGTGCCAGCAGGATTCAGGGTAGTAGTGAAAAACTGTTTTTT,NA,NA,TRBJ1-4,TRBV7-9
CASSYSAGTARAEAFF,TGTGCCAGCAGTTACTCGGCGGGGACGGCTAGGGCTGAAGCTTTCTTT,once,NA,TRBJ1-1,TRBV6-6
CASSLDRNLYNEQFF,TGTGCCAGTAGTCTGGACAGGAACCTCTACAATGAGCAGTTCTTC,NA,TRBD1,TRBJ2-1,TRBV19
CASSVPGGAKDGYTF,TGTGCCAGCAGCGTCCCGGGGGGGGCTAAGGATGGCTACACCTTC,once,NA,TRBJ1-2,TRBV6-5
CASSDGTSSYNEQFF,TGCGCCAGCAGCGACGGGACTAGCTCCTACAATGAGCAGTTCTTC,NA,TRBD2,TRBJ2-1,TRBV5-1
CSVTIEETQYF,TGCAGTGTTACGATCGAGGAGACCCAGTACTTC,NA,NA,TRBJ2-5,TRBV20-1
CASSLQGVQPQHF,TGTGCCAGCAGCCTACAGGGTGTTCAGCCCCAGCATTTT,NA,NA,TRBJ1-5,TRBV3-1/TRBV3-2
CASSVGQTTEAFF,TGTGCCAGCAGCGTTGGCCAAACCACTGAAGCTTTCTTT,NA,NA,TRBJ1-1,TRBV9
CASSQEGNNHEQYF,TGTGCCAGCAGCCAAGAAGGGAACAACCACGAGCAGTACTTC,NA,NA,TRBJ2-7,TRBV3-1/TRBV3-2
CASSLEGGTSHFTGELFF,TGTGCCAGCAGTCTTGAGGGGGGGACTAGCCACTTCACCGGGGAGCTGTTTTTT,NA,TRBD2,TRBJ2-2,TRBV6-2/TRBV6-3
CASSAVNSKNTEAFF,TGTGCCAGCAGCGCGGTGAATTCTAAGAACACTGAAGCTTTCTTT,NA,NA,TRBJ1-1,TRBV9
CASSFQGPSSYNSPLHF,TGTGCCAGCAGCTTTCAAGGGCCGAGCTCCTATAATTCACCCCTCCACTTT,NA,NA,TRBJ1-6,TRBV5-5
CASSLYATNNSPLHF,TGTGCCAGCAGCTTATATGCGACAAATAATTCACCCCTCCACTTT,NA,NA,TRBJ1-6,TRBV7-9
CASSGGTYQPQHF,TGTGCCAGCAGCGGGGGGACCTATCAGCCCCAGCATTTT,NA,NA,TRBJ1-5,TRBV2
CASSYRSSAHNEQFF,TGTGCCAGCAGTTACCGGTCTAGTGCCCACAATGAGCAGTTCTTC,NA,NA,TRBJ2-1,TRBV6-2/TRBV6-3
CASSPLGLAGGRNEQFF,TGTGCCAGCAGTCCTCTCGGACTAGCGGGGGGGCGGAATGAGCAGTTCTTC,NA,TRBD2,TRBJ2-1,TRBV6-6
CASSPHRTGLETQYF,TGTGCCAGCAGCCCTCACAGGACAGGGCTGGAGACCCAGTACTTC,NA,TRBD1,TRBJ2-5,TRBV13
CASSHTGGTGNTIYF,TGTGCCAGCAGTCACACAGGGGGCACCGGAAACACCATATATTTT,NA,TRBD1,TRBJ1-3,TRBV6-6
CASSSEYVDRGARDTQYF,TGTGCCAGCAGTTCCGAATATGTGGACAGGGGTGCAAGAGATACGCAGTATTTT,NA,TRBD1,TRBJ2-3,TRBV6-2/TRBV6-3
CASSPDRKINYGYTF,TGTGCCAGCAGCCCGGACAGGAAGATTAACTATGGCTACACCTTC,NA,TRBD1,TRBJ1-2,TRBV5-6
CASSPGQGGTEAFF,TGTGCCAGCAGCCCCGGACAGGGCGGCACTGAAGCTTTCTTT,NA,TRBD1,TRBJ1-1,TRBV7-8
CASSFDSKNIQYF,TGTGCCAGCAGCTTTGACAGCAAAAACATTCAGTACTTC,NA,NA,TRBJ2-4,TRBV7-9
CASRTSDRGRYEQYF,TGTGCCAGCAGAACTTCGGACAGGGGTCGGTACGAGCAGTACTTC,NA,TRBD1,TRBJ2-7,TRBV6-6